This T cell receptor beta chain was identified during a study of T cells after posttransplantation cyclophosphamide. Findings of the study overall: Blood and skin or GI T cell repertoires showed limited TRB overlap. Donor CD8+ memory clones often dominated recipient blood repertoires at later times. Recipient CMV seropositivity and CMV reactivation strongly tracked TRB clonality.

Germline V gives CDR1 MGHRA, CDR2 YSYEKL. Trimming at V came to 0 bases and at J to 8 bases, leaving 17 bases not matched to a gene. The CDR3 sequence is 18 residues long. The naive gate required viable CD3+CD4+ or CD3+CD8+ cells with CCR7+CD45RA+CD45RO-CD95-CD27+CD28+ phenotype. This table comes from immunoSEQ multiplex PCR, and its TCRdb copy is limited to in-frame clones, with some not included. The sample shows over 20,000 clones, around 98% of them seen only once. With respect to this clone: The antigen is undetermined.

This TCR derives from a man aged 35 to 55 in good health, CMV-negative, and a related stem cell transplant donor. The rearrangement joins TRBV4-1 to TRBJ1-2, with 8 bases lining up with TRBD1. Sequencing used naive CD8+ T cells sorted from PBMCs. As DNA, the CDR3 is TGCGCCAGCAGCCAAGATGAGGACGCGGCCGCAGGGGGCTCCGGCTACACCTTC. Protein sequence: CASSQDEDAAAGGSGYTF.